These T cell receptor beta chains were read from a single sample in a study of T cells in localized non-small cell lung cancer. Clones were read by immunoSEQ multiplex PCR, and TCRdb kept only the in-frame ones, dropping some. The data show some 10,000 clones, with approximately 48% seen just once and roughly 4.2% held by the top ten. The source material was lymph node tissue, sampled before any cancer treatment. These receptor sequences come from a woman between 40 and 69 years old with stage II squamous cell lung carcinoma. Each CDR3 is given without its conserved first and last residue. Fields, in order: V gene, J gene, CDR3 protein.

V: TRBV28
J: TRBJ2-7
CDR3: ASSSGSLLYEQY

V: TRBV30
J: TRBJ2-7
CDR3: AWESGTSSHEQY

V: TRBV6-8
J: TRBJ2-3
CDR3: ASSLSGVSTDTQY

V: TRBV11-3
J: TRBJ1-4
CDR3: ASRTTGEDEKLF

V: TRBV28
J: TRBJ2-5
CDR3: ASRRMAEETQY

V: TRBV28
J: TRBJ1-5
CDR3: ASTPPGGNQPQH

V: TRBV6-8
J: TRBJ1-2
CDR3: ASSPGGGASSYGYT

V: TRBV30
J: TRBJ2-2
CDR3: AWSRVGELF

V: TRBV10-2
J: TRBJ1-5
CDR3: ASRYDRGLNQPQH

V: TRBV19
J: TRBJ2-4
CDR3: ASSAGQGHRLAKNIQY

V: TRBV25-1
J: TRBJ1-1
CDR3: ASSGPGAKGAF

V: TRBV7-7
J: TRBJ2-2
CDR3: ASSLVLANTGELF

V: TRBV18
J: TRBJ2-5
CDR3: ASSPTGFSSGVSLRETQY

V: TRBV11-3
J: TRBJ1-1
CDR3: ASSLGGSNTEAF

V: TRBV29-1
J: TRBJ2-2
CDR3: SVGRGGLGTGELF

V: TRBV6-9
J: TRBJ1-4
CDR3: ASSRLKGGNEKLF

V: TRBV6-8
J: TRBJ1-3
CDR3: ASRALGGSSGNTIY

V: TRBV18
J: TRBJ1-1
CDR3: ASSPGQSLNTEAF

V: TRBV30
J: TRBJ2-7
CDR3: VWSSYRSEQY

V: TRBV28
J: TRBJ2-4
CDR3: ASSGYRGALGYIQY

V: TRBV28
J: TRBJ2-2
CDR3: ASEEQGGTFGTGELF

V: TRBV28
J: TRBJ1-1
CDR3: ASSQYRGNPEAF

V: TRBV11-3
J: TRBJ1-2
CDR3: ASSPRHNPHYGYT

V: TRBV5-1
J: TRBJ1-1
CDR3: ASSLAGTGGPTEAF

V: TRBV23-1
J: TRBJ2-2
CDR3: ASTWGTGDTGELF

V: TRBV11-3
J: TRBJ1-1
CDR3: ASSSPDRVNTEAF

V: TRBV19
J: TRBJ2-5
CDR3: ASSSTGQETQY

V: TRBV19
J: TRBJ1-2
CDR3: ASRLATVQGYT

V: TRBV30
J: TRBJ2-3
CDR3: AWSVGTDTQY

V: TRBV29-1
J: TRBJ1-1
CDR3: SVAPTGFLTEAF

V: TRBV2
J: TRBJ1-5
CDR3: ASSDYRNQPQH